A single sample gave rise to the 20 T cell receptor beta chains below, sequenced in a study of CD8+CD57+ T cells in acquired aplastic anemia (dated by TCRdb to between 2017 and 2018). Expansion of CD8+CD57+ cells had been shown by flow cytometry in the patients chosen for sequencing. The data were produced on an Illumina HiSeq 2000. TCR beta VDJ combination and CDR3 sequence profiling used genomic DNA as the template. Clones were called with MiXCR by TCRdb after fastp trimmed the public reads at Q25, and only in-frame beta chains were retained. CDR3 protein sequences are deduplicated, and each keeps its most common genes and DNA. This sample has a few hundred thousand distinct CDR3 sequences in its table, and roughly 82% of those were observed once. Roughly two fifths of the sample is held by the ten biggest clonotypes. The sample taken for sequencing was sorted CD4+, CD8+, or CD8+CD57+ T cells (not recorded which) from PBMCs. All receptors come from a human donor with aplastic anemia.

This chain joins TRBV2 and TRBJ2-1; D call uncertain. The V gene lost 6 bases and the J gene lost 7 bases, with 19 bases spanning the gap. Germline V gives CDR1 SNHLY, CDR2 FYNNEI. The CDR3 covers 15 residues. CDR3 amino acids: CASSPWTSENNEQFF. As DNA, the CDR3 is TGTGCCAGCAGCCCCTGGACCAGCGAGAATAATGAGCAGTTCTTC. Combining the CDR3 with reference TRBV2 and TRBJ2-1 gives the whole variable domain EPEVTQTPSHQVTQMGQEVILRCVPISNHLYFYWYRQILGQKVEFLVSFYNNEISEKSEIFDDQFSVERPDGSNFTLKIRSTKLEDSAMYFCASSPWTSENNEQFFGPGTRLTVL.

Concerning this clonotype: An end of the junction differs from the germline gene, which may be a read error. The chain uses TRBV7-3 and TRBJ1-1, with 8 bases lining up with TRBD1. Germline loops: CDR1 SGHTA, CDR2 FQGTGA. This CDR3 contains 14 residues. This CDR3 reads CASWTGSSSTEAFF. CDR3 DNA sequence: TGCGCCAGCTGGACAGGGTCTTCTAGCACTGAAGCTTTCTTT.

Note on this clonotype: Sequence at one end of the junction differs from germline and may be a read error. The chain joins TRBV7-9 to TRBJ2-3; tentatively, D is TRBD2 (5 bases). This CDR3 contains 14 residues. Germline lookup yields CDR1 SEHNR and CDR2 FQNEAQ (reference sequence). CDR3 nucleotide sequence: TGTGCCAGCAGCTTAGTACCCGGGGAGCTGATGCTTGGATTT. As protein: CASSLVPGELMLGF. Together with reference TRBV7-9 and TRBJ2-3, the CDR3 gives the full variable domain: DTGVSQNPRHKITKRGQNVTFRCDPISEHNRLYWYRQTLGQGPEFLTYFQNEAQLEKSRLLSDRFSAERPKGSFSTLEIQRTEQGDSAMYLCASSLVPGELMLGFGPGTRLTVL.

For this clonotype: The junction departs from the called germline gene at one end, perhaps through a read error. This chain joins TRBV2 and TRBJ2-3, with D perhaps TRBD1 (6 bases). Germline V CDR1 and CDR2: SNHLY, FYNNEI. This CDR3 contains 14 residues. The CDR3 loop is CASSAATGPYGHTF. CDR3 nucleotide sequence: TGCGCCAGCAGCGCCGCGACAGGTCCTTATGGCCACACTTTC.

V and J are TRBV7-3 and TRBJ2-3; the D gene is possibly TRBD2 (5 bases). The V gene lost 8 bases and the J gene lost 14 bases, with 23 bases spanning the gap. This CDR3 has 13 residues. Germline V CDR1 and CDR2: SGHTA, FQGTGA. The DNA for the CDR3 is TGTGCCAGCGGCGACGCGGGCGCAGCCGCGCCGTATTTT. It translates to CASGDAGAAAPYF.

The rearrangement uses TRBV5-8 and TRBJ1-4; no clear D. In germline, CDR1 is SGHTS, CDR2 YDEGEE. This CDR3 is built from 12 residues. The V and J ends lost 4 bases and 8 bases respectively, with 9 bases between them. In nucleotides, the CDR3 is TGTGCCAGCAGCATGGAGAGGGAAAAACTGTTTTTT. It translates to CASSMEREKLFF.

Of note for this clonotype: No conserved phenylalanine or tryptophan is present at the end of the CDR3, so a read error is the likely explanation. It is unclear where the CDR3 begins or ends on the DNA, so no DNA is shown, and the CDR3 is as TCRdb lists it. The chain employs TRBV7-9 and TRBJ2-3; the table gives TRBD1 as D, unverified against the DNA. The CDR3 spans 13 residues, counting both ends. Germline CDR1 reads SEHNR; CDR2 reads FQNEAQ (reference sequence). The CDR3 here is CASRGVGGATPDS.

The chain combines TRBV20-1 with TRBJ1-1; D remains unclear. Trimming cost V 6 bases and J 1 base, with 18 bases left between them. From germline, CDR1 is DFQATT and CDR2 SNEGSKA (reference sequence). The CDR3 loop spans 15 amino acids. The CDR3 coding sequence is TGCAGTGCCAATAGTTGCGCAAGCAAGAACACTGAAGCTTTCTTT. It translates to CSANSCASKNTEAFF.

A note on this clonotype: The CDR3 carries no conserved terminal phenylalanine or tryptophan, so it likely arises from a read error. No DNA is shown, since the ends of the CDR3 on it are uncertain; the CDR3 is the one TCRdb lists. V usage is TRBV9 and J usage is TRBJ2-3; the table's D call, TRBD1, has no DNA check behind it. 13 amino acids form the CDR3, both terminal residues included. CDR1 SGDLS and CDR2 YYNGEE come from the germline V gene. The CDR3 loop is CASGEGCTDNPGV.

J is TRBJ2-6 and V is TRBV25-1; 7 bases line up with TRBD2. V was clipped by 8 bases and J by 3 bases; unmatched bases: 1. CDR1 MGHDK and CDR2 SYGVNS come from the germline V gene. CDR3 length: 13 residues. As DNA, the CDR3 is TGTGCCAGCCGGGGGGTTGGGGCCAACGTCCTGACTTTC. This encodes CASRGVGANVLTF. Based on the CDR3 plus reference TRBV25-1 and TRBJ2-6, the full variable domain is EADIYQTPRYLVIGTGKKITLECSQTMGHDKMYWYQQDPGMELHLIHYSYGVNSTEKGDLSSESTVSRIRTEHFPLTLESARPSHTSQYLCASRGVGANVLTFGAGSRLTVL.

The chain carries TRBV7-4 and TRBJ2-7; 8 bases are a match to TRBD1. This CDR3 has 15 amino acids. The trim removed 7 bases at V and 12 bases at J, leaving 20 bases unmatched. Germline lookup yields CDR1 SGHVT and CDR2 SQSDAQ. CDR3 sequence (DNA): TGTGCCAGCAACAAACTCCCCTGGACAGGGACAGGCACGTACTTC. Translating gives CASNKLPWTGTGTYF.

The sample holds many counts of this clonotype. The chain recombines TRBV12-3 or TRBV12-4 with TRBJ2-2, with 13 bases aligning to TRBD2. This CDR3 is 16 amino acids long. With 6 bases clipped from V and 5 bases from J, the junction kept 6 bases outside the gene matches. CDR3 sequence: CASSSGLAGNTGELFF. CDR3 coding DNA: TGTGCCAGCAGCTCGGGACTAGCGGGAAATACCGGGGAGCTGTTTTTT.

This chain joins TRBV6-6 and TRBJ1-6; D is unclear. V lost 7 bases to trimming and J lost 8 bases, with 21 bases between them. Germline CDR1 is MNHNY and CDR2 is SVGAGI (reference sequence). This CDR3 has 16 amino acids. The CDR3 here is CASILRVSSMDSPLHF. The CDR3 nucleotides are TGTGCCAGCATTTTACGCGTGTCTTCAATGGATTCACCCCTCCACTTT.

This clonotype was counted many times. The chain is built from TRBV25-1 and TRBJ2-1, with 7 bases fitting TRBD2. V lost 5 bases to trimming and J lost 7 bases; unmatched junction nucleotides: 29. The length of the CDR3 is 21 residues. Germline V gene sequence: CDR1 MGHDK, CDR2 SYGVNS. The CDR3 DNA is TGTGCCAGCAGTACCGGCGCTGGCACGCCAGGACGGGAGGACCTCTGGAATGAGCAGTTCTTC. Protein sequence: CASSTGAGTPGREDLWNEQFF.

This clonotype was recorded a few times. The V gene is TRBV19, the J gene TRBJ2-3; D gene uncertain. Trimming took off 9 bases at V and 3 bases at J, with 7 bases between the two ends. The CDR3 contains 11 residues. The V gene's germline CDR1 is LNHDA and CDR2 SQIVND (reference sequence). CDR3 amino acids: CASSLTDTQYF. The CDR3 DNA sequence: TGTGCCAGCAGCTTGACAGATACGCAGTATTTT.

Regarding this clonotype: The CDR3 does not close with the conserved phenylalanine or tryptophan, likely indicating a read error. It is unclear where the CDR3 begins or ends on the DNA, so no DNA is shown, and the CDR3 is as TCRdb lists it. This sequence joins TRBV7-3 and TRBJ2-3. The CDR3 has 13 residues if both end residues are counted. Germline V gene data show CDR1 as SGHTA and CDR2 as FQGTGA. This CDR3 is CASSYGDSGSKRL.

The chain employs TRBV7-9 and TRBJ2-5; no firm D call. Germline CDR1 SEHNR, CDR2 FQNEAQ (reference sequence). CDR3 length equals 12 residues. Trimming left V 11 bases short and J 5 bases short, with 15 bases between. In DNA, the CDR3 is TGTGCCGGCCAGGTGGCGAGGGAGACCCAGTACTTC. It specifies CAGQVARETQYF.

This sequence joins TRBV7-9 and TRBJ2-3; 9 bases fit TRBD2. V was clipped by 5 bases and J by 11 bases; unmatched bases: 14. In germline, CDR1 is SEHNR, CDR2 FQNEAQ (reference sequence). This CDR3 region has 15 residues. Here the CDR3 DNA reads TGTGCCAGCAGCGTTGAAAGAAGCGGGGGGAGCGAGCAGTATTTT. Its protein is CASSVERSGGSEQYF. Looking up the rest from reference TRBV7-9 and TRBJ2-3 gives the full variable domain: DTGVSQNPRHKITKRGQNVTFRCDPISEHNRLYWYRQTLGQGPEFLTYFQNEAQLEKSRLLSDRFSAERPKGSFSTLEIQRTEQGDSAMYLCASSVERSGGSEQYFGPGTRLTVL.

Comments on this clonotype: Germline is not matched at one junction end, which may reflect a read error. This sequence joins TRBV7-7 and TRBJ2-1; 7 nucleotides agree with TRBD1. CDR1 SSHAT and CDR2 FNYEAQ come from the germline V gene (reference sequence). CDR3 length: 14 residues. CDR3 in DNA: TGTGCTAGCAGTCCCGACAGGGCTAACAATGAGCAGTTCTTC. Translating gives CASSPDRANNEQFF.

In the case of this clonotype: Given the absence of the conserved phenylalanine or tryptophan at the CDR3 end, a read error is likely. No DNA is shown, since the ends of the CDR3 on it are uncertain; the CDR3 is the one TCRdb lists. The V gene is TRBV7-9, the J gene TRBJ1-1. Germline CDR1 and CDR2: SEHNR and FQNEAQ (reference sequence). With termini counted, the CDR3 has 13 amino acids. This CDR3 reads CASSLTGGGQDEA.